This entry features one T cell receptor (beta chain) sequence. Trimming took 7 bases from V and 5 from J; bases not matched to a gene: 13. The CDR3 has 16 residues. Germline V gives CDR1 SNHLY, CDR2 FYNNEI. Profiled with immunoSEQ multiplex PCR; TCRdb holds only in-frame clones, not every one. The sample comprises 130,000 or so clones, nearly 90% of which are singletons, and more than 6.5% rests with the top ten. The sample belongs to a study of control samples from healthy donors and cancer patients. The sample taken for sequencing was PBMCs. The gene calls are TRBV2 and TRBJ2-5, with 10 bases matching TRBD2. This receptor was obtained from a man aged 50 or older with head and neck cancer. In nucleotides, the CDR3 is TGTGCCAGCATGAGGGTAGCTAGCGGGAGTACCGAGACCCAGTACTTC. It translates to CASMRVASGSTETQYF.